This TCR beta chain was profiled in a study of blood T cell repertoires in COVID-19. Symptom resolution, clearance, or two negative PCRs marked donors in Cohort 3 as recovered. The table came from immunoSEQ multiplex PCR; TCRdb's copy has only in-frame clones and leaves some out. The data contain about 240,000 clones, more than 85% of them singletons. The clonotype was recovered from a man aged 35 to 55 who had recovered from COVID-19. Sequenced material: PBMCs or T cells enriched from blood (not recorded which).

CDR3 region: CASSSTSGGLTSYNEQFF. The CDR3 DNA reads TGTGCCAGCTCATCCACTAGCGGGGGCCTAACCTCCTACAATGAGCAGTTCTTC. V and J are TRBV18 and TRBJ2-1, with 11 bases fitting TRBD2. This CDR3 has 18 amino acids. Trimming cost V 5 bases and J 0 bases; bases outside gene matches: 9. Germline V gives CDR1 KGHSH, CDR2 LQKENI.